This T cell receptor beta chain was captured by sequencing in a study of T cell changes during pregnancy in multiple sclerosis. Sequencing used immunoSEQ multiplex PCR; TCRdb keeps in-frame clones, though not all of them. The data show 90,000 to 120,000 clones, with about nine tenths seen just once and roughly 0.78% held by the top ten. This clone was counted once. The receptor was isolated from a female donor in good health, enrolled as a control in a pregnancy study. The sample consisted of peripheral blood, taken in the third trimester of pregnancy.

The CDR3: CASSMGQATSTDTQYF. In DNA form, the CDR3 reads TGCGCCAGCAGTATGGGACAGGCGACTAGCACAGATACGCAGTATTTT. The rearrangement joins TRBV5-1 to TRBJ2-3; TRBD1 matches at 8 bases. Germline V CDR1 and CDR2: SGHRS, YFSETQ. Trimming cost V 5 bases and J 0 bases; bases outside gene matches: 8. The CDR3 extends over 16 amino acids.